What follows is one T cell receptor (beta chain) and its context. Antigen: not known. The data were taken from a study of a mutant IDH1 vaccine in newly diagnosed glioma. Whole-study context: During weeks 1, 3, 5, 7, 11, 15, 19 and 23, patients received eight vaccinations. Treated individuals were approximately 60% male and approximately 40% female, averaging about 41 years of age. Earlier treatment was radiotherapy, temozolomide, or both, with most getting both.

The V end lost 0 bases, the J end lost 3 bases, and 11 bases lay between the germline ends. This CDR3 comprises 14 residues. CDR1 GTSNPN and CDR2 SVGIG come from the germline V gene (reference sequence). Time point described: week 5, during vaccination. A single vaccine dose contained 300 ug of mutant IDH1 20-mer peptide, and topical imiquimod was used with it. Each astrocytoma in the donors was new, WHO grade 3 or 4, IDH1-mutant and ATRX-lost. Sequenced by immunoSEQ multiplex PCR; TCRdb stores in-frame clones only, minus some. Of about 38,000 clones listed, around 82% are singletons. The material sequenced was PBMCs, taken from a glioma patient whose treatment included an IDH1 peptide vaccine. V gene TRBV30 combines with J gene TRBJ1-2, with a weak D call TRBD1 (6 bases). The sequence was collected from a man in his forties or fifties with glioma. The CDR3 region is CAWSVSRGYYGYTF. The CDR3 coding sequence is TGTGCCTGGAGTGTCTCCAGGGGATACTATGGCTACACCTTC.